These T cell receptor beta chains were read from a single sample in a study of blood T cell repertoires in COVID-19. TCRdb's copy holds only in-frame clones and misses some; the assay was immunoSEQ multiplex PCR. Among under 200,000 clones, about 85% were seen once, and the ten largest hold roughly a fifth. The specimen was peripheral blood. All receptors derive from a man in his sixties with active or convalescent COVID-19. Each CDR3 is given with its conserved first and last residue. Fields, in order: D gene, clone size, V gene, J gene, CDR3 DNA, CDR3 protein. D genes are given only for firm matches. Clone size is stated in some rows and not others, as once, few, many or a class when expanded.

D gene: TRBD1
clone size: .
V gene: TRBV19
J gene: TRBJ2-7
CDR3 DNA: TGTGCCAGTAGTATAGGGGGACAGGGAGAGTCATCGAAGCAGTACTTC
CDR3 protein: CASSIGGQGESSKQYF

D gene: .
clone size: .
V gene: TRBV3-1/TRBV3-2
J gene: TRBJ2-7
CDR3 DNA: TGTGCCAGCAGCCATGAGGTCGGCCCTAAATACGAGCAGTACTTC
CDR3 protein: CASSHEVGPKYEQYF

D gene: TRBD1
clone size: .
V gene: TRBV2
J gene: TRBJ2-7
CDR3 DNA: TGTGCCAGCTCTAAGACAGGGGGGGAGCAGTACTTC
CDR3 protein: CASSKTGGEQYF

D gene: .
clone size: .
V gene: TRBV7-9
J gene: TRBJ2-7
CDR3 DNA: TGTGCCAGCAGCTTACCCCAGGGCCCCTACGAGCAGTACTTC
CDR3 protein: CASSLPQGPYEQYF

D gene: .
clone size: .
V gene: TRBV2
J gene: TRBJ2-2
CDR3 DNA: TGTGCCAGCAGTGAAACAGGGAGGAACACCGGGGAGCTGTTTTTT
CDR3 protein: CASSETGRNTGELFF

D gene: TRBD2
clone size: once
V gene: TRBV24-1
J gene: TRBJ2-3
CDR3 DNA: TGTGCCACCAGTGACCCCCGACTAGCGGGGGCAGATACGCAGTATTTT
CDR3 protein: CATSDPRLAGADTQYF

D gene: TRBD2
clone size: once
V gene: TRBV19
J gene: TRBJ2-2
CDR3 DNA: TGTGCCAGTATTCAGCGGGGGGACACCGGGGAGCTGTTTTTT
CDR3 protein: CASIQRGDTGELFF

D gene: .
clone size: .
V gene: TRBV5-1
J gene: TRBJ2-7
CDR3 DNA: TGCGCCAGCAGCTTAGATTCCCGGGGACAAAACTACGAGCAGTACTTC
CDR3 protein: CASSLDSRGQNYEQYF

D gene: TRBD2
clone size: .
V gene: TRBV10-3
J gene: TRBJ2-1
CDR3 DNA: TGTGCCACGACCTTTAGAGTAGCGGGGGGAAACAATGAGCAGTTCTTC
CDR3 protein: CATTFRVAGGNNEQFF

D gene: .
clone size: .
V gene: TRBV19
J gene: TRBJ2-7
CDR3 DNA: TGTGCCAGTAGGACATCAGGGTCCGCCCTCGGCGAGCAGTACTTC
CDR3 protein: CASRTSGSALGEQYF

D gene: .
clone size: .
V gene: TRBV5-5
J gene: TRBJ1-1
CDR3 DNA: TGTGCCAGCAGCTTGTTCCTTCAGGGTGCGGAAGCTTTCTTT
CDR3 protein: CASSLFLQGAEAFF

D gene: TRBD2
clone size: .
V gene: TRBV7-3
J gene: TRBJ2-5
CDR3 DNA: TGTGCCAGCAGTTCGGGACTAGCCCTGGAGACCCAGTACTTC
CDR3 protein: CASSSGLALETQYF

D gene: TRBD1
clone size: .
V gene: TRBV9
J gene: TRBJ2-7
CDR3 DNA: TGTGCCAGCAGCGTAGGGACAGGGGCCTACGAGCAGTACTTC
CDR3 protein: CASSVGTGAYEQYF

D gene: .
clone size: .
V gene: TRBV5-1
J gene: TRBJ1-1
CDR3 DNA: TGCGCCAGCAGCTTGGAGCCATCCGCTGAAGCTTTCTTT
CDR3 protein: CASSLEPSAEAFF

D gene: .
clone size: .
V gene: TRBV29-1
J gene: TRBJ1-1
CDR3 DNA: TGCAGCGTTTTGAGAGCGAACACTGAAGCTTTCTTT
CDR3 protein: CSVLRANTEAFF

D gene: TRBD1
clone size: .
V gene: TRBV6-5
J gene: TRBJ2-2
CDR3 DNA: TGTGCCAGCAGCTCGGGACAGATTAACACCGGGGAGCTGTTTTTT
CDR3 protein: CASSSGQINTGELFF

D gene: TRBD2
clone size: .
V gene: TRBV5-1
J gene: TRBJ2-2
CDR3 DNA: TGCGCCAGCAGCCAGACTAGCGGGGTATCCACCGGGGAGCTGTTTTTT
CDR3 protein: CASSQTSGVSTGELFF

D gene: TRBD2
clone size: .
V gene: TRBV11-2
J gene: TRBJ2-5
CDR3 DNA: TGTGCCAGCAGTCCGAGCGGGGATCCCCAAGAGACCCAGTACTTC
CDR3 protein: CASSPSGDPQETQYF

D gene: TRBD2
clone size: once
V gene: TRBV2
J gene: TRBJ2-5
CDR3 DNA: TGTGCCAGCCGGGCGAGCGGGGGGTGGGAGACCCAGTACTTC
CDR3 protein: CASRASGGWETQYF

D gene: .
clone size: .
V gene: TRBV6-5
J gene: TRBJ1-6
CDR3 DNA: TGTGCCAGCAGTTACCGGGACTCTAATTCACCCCTCCACTTT
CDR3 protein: CASSYRDSNSPLHF

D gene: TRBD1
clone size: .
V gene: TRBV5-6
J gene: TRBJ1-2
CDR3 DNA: TGTGCCAGCAGCATCTTTCAGGGGGGAGACTATGGCTACACCTTC
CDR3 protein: CASSIFQGGDYGYTF

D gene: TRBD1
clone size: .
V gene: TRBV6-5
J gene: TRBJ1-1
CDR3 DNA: TGTGCCAGCAAACGGGACAGGGGTAAGGACACTGAAGCTTTCTTT
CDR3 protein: CASKRDRGKDTEAFF